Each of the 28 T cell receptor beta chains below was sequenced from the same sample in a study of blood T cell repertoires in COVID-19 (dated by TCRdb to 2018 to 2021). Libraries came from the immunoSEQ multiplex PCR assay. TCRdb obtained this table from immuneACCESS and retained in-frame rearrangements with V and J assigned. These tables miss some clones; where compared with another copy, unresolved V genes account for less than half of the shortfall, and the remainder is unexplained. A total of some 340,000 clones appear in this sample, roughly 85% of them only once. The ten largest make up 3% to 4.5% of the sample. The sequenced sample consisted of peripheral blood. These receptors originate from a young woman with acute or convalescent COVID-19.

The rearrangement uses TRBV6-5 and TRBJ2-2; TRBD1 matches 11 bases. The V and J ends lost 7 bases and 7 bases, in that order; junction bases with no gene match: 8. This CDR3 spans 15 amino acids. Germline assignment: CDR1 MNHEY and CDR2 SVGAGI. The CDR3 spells CASTGGQGVRGELFF. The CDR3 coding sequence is TGTGCCAGCACAGGGGGACAGGGGGTACGCGGGGAGCTGTTTTTT.

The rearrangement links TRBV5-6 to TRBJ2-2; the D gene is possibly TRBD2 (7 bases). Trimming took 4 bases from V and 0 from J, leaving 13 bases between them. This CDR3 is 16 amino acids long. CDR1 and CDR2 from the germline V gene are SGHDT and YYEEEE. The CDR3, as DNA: TGTGCCAGCAGCCCGCGCGGGGGCTCGAACACCGGGGAGCTGTTTTTT. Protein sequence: CASSPRGGSNTGELFF.

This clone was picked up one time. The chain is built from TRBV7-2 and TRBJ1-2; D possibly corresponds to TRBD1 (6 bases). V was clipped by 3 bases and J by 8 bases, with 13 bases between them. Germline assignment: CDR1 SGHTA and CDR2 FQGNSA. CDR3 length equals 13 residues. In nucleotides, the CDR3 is TGTGCCAGCAGCTTTACGACAGGTGGCGGCTACACCTTC. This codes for CASSFTTGGGYTF.

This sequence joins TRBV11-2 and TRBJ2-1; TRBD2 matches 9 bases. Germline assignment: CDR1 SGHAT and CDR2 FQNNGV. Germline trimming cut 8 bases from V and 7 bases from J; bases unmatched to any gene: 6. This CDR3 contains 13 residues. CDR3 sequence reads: CASPGLAGNEQFF. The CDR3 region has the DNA TGTGCCAGCCCGGGACTAGCTGGAAATGAGCAGTTCTTC.

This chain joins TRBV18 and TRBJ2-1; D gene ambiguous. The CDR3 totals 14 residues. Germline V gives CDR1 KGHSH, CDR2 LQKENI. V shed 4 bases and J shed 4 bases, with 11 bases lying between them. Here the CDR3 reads CASSRSIDYNEQFF. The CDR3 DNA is TGTGCCAGCTCACGGAGTATAGATTACAATGAGCAGTTCTTC.

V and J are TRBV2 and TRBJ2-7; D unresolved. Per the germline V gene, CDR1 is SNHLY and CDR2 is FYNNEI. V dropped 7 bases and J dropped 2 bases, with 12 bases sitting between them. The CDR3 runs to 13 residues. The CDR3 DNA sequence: TGTGCCAGCAATCCAGGCCCAGCCTACGAGCAGTACTTC. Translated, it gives CASNPGPAYEQYF.

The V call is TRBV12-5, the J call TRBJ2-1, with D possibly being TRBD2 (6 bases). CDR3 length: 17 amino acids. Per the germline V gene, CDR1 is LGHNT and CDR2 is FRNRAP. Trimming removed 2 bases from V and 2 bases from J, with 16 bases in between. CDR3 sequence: CASGLYHLERAYNEQFF. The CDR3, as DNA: TGTGCTAGTGGTTTGTACCACCTTGAGCGGGCCTACAATGAGCAGTTCTTC.

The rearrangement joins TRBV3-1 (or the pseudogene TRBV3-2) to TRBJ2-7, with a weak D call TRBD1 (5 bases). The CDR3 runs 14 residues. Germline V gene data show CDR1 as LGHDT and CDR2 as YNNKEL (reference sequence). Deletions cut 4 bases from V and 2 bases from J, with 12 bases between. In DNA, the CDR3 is TGTGCCAGCAGCCGCGGCGCAGGGACCTACGAGCAGTACTTC. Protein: CASSRGAGTYEQYF.

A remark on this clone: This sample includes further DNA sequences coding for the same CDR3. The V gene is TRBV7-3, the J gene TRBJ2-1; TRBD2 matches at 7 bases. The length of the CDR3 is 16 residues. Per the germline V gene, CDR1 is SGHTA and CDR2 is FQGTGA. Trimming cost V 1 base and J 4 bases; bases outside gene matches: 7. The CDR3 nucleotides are TGTGCCAGCAGCTTAAGTTCGGGGGGAGCATACAATGAGCAGTTCTTC. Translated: CASSLSSGGAYNEQFF.

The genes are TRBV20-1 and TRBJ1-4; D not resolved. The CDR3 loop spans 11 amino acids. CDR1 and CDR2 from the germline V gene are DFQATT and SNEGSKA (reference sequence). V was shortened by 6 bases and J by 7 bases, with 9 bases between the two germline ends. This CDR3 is CSAGGTEKLFF. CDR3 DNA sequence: TGCAGTGCCGGAGGTACTGAAAAACTGTTTTTT.

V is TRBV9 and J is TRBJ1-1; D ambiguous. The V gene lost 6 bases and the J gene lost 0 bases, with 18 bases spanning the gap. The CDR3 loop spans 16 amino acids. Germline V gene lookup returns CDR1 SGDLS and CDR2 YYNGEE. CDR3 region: CASTGSPAGMNTEAFF. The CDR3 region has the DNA TGTGCCAGCACCGGAAGTCCCGCGGGAATGAACACTGAAGCTTTCTTT.

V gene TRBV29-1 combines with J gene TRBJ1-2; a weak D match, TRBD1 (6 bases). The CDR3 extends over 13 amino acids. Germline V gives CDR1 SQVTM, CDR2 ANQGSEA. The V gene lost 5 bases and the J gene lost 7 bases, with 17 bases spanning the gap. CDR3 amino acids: CSVPTLDRFGYTF. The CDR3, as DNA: TGCAGCGTTCCTACATTGGACAGATTTGGCTACACCTTC.

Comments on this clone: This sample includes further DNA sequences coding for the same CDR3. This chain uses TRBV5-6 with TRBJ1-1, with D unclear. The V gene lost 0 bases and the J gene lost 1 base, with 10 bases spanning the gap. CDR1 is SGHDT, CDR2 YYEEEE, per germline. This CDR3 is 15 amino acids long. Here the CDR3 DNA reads TGTGCCAGCAGCTTGGTGCGGGGAAGGAACACTGAAGCTTTCTTT. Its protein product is CASSLVRGRNTEAFF.

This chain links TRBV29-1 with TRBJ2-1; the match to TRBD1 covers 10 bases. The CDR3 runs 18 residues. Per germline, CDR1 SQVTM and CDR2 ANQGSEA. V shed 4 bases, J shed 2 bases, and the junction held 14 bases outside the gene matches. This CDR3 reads CSVVGTGVVLDPYNEQFF. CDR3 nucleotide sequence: TGCAGCGTTGTGGGGACAGGGGTGGTTTTGGACCCCTACAATGAGCAGTTCTTC.

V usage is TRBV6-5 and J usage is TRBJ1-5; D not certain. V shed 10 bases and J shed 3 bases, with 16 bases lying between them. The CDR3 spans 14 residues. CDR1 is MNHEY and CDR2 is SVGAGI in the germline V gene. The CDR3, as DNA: TGTGCCATAGGTCCGGGGTCTGACAATCAGCCCCAGCATTTT. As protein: CAIGPGSDNQPQHF.

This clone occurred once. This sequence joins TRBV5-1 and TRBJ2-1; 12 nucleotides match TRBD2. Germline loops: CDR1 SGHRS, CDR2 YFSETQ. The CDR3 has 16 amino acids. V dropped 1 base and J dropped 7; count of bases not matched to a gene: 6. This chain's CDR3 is CASSLSLTSGRNEQFF. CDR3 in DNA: TGCGCCAGCAGCTTGAGTTTGACTAGCGGGAGAAATGAGCAGTTCTTC. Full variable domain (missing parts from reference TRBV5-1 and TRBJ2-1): KAGVTQTPRYLIKTRGQQVTLSCSPISGHRSVSWYQQTPGQGLQFLFEYFSETQRNKGNFPGRFSGRQFSNSRSEMNVSTLELGDSALYLCASSLSLTSGRNEQFFGPGTRLTVL.

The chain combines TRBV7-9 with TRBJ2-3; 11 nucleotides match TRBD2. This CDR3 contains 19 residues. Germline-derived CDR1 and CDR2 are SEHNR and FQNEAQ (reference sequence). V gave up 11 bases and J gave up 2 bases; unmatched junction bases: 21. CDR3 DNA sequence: TGTGCCTACTGGGAGTCGGGACTAGCGGAGAGAACCTCCACAGATACGCAGTATTTT. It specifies CAYWESGLAERTSTDTQYF.

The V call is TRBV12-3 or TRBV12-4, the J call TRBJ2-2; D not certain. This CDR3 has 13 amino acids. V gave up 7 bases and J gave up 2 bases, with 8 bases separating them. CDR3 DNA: TGTGCCAGCACAGACATAAACACCGGGGAGCTGTTTTTT. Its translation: CASTDINTGELFF.

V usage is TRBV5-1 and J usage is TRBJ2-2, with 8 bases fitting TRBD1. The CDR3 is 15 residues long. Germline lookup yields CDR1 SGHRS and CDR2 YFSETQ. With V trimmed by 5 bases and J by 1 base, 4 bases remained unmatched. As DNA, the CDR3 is TGCGCCAGCAGGGCCGGGACAGGGAACACCGGGGAGCTGTTTTTT. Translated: CASRAGTGNTGELFF.

The DNA of the CDR3 is TGCGCCAGCAGGGGGAGTATAAACACCGGGGAGCTGTTTTTT. The encoded protein is CASRGSINTGELFF. V is TRBV5-1 and J is TRBJ2-2; weak D call: TRBD2 (5 bases). Germline V gene lookup returns CDR1 SGHRS and CDR2 YFSETQ. V lost 5 bases and J lost 2, with 10 bases in between. The CDR3 extends over 14 amino acids.

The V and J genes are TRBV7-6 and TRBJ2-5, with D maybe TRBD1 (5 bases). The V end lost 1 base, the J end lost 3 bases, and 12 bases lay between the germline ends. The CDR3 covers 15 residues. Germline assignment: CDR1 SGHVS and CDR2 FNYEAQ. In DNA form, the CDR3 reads TGTGCCAGCAGCTTAGTCGGCAGGGCTAAAGAGACCCAGTACTTC. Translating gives CASSLVGRAKETQYF. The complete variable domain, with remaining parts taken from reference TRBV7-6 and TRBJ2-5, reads GAGVSQSPRYKVTKRGQDVALRCDPISGHVSLYWYRQALGQGPEFLTYFNYEAQQDKSGLPNDRFSAERPEGSISTLTIQRTEQRDSAMYRCASSLVGRAKETQYFGPGTRLLVL.

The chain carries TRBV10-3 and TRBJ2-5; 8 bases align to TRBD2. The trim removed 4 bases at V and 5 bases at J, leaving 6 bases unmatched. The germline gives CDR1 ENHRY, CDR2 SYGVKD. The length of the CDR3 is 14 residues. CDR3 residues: CAISGAGVGETQYF. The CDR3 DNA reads TGTGCCATCAGTGGAGCGGGGGTGGGGGAGACCCAGTACTTC.

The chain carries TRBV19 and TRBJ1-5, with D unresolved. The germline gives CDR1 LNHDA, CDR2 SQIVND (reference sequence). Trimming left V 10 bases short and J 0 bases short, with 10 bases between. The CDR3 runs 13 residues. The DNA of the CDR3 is TGTGCCATTGGTCCAGTTAGCAATCAGCCCCAGCATTTT. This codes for CAIGPVSNQPQHF.

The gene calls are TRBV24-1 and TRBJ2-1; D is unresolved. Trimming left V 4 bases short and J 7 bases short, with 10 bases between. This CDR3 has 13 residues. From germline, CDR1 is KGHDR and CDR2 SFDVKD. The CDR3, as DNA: TGTGCCACCAGTGACCCCAGCGTAAATGAGCAGTTCTTC. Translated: CATSDPSVNEQFF.

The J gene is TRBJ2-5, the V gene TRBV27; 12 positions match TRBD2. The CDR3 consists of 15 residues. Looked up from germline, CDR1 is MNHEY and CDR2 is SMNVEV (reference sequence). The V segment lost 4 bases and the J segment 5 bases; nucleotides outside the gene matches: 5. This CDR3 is CASSSLAGGKETQYF. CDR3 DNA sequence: TGTGCCAGCAGTTCACTAGCGGGGGGAAAGGAGACCCAGTACTTC.

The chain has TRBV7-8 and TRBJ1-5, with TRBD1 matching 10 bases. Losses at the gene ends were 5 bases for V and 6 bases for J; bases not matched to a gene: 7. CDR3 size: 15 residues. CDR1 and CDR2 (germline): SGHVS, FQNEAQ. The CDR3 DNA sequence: TGTGCCAGCAGCCCCGGACAGGGGGTTAGTCAGCCCCAGCATTTT. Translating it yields CASSPGQGVSQPQHF.

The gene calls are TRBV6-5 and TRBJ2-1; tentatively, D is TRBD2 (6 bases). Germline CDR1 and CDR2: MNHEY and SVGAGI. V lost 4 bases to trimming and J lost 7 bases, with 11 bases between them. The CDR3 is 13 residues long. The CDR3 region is CASSLAGGNEQFF. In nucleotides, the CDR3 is TGTGCCAGCAGTTTAGCCGGGGGAAATGAGCAGTTCTTC.

The CDR3 sequence is CASSYSRGQETQYF. As DNA, the CDR3 is TGTGCCAGCAGTTACTCGAGGGGGCAAGAGACCCAGTACTTC. The chain links TRBV6-5 to TRBJ2-5, with D possibly being TRBD1 (6 bases). V gave up 0 bases and J gave up 2 bases, with 7 bases separating them. This CDR3 spans 14 amino acids. The germline gives CDR1 MNHEY, CDR2 SVGAGI.